Below are 18 T cell receptor beta chains sequenced from a single sample in a study of metastatic and nonmetastatic thyroid tumors. No patient received treatment before thyroid surgery. TCRdb re-called clones via MiXCR from the PCR reads. Counted here are approximately 8,000 clones, 31% occurring once; the ten biggest clones make up about 20%. Material for sequencing was tumor tissue. All receptors come from a female donor with papillary thyroid cancer or a benign thyroid nodule (not recorded which). Some clones in this sample may be carry-over from other donors' samples.

The table lists this clone with a count of one. This chain links TRBV20-1 with TRBJ1-4; a possible D gene is TRBD1 (5 bases). V was cut by 0 bases and J by 8 bases, with 13 bases left in between. This CDR3 region has 14 residues. CDR1 is DFQATT, CDR2 SNEGSKA, per germline (reference sequence). In DNA form, the CDR3 reads TGCAGTGCTAGAGATCTTGGGTGGGACGAAAAACTGTTTTTT. Translating it yields CSARDLGWDEKLFF.

This clone is medium-sized (0.01 to 0.1%). The chain combines TRBV24-1 with TRBJ2-7; no reliable D call. CDR1 KGHDR and CDR2 SFDVKD come from the germline V gene. Between the trimmed V and J ends, which lost 5 bases and 0 bases, there was a span of 13 bases. CDR3 size: 15 residues. Here the CDR3 reads CATSVGSVSSYEQYF. CDR3 sequence (DNA): TGTGCCACCAGTGTTGGCAGCGTAAGCTCCTACGAGCAGTACTTC.

Only a few counts were recorded for this clone. One end of the junction varies from germline; a read error may be responsible. V is TRBV6-1 and J is TRBJ2-2, with 8 bases that match TRBD2. Germline lookup yields CDR1 MNHNS and CDR2 SASEGT. The CDR3 covers 16 residues. CDR3 bases: TGTGCCAGCACCCCCCTAGCGGGTCCGAACACCGGGGGGCTGTTTTTT. It translates to CASTPLAGPNTGGLFF.

This clone counts as medium-sized. The V call is TRBV5-1, the J call TRBJ2-1, with D perhaps TRBD2 (5 bases). The CDR3 runs to 13 residues. Germline CDR1 and CDR2: SGHRS and YFSETQ. Trimming removed 5 bases at V and 6 bases at J, with 12 bases between. CDR3 DNA: TGCGCCAGCAGTAGGCTAGCCTCCAATGAGCAGTTCTTC. The encoded protein is CASSRLASNEQFF.

This clone has just a few counts. The CDR3 nucleotides read TGTGCCAGCAGCCAAAACAGGGGACCCGGCACAGATACGCAGTATTTT. It yields the protein CASSQNRGPGTDTQYF. This rearrangement joins TRBV28 to TRBJ2-3; 7 bases agree with TRBD1. CDR1 is MDHEN and CDR2 is SYDVKM in the germline V gene. V lost 6 bases and J lost 1; bases outside the gene matches: 10. This CDR3 has 16 amino acids.

In its sample, this clone was seen once. The gene calls are TRBV20-1 and TRBJ1-1, with D perhaps matching TRBD1 (6 bases). The CDR3 is 16 amino acids. The germline CDR1 and CDR2 sequences are DFQATT and SNEGSKA (reference sequence). V was cut by 3 bases and J by 4 bases, with 21 bases left in between. DNA for the CDR3: TGCAGTGCTAGTGCTCAATTGGGCAGGGGATTCACTGAAGCTTTCTTT. Its translation: CSASAQLGRGFTEAFF.

This clone was recorded only once. The V and J genes are TRBV20-1 and TRBJ2-5, with 8 bases lining up with TRBD1. Germline V gene data show CDR1 as DFQATT and CDR2 as SNEGSKA (reference sequence). The CDR3 is 12 residues long. Trimming at V came to 2 bases and at J to 6 bases, leaving 2 bases not matched to a gene. Written as DNA, the CDR3 is TGCAGTGCTAGACAGGGGGCGAAGACCCAGTACTTC. Translating it yields CSARQGAKTQYF.

This chain uses TRBV2 with TRBJ1-1; 8 bases agree with TRBD1. CDR3 length equals 12 residues. J lost 5 bases, V lost 10 bases, and 6 bases had no gene match. CDR1 and CDR2 from the germline V gene are SNHLY and FYNNEI. CDR3 protein: CANGQGGTEAFF. CDR3 coding DNA: TGTGCCAACGGACAGGGAGGGACTGAAGCTTTCTTT.

This clone is termed large. The CDR3 region is CASRGTGGGEQFF. The CDR3 region has the DNA TGTGCCAGCAGAGGGACAGGGGGGGGTGAGCAGTTCTTC. The chain couples TRBV2 to TRBJ2-1; 11 bases align to TRBD1. CDR3 size: 13 residues. V lost 6 bases and J lost 9; bases outside the gene matches: 4. CDR1 SNHLY and CDR2 FYNNEI come from the germline V gene.

This chain uses TRBV6-6 with TRBJ2-1, with D possibly matching TRBD2 (6 bases). CDR1 MNHNY and CDR2 SVGAGI come from the germline V gene (reference sequence). Trimming cost V 6 bases and J 0 bases, with 18 bases left between them. This CDR3 is built from 17 residues. Written as DNA, the CDR3 is TGTGCCAGCAGACCCTCAATAGCGGAAAGCTCCTACAATGAGCAGTTCTTC. Its translation is CASRPSIAESSYNEQFF.

The chain couples TRBV6-4 to TRBJ2-2; 9 bases map to TRBD1. The CDR3 has 14 residues. Per the germline V gene, CDR1 is MRHNA and CDR2 is SNTAGT. V dropped 8 bases and J dropped 1; count of bases not matched to a gene: 2. CDR3 DNA: TGTGCCAGCCTGGACAGGGGGAACACCGGGGAGCTGTTTTTT. Translated: CASLDRGNTGELFF.

The chain employs TRBV7-6 and TRBJ2-7, with 7 bases aligning to TRBD1. This CDR3 has 13 amino acids. The J segment lost 6 bases and the V segment lost 4 bases, leaving 6 bases of the junction unmatched. The V gene's germline CDR1 is SGHVS and CDR2 FNYEAQ. CDR3 nucleotides: TGTGCCAGCAGCTACGGAGCAGGGGGCGAGCAGTACTTC. Translation gives CASSYGAGGEQYF.

Turning to this clone: A junction end diverges from the germline sequence, so it may reflect a read error. This CDR3 is CSSRGPTISSYEQYF. The CDR3 bases are TGCAGTTCTAGAGGTCCGACTATCTCCTCCTACGAGCAGTACTTC. This chain uses TRBV20-1 with TRBJ2-7; D may be TRBD2 (5 bases). CDR1 is DFQATT, CDR2 SNEGSKA, per germline (reference sequence). The CDR3 sequence is 15 residues long.

The chain uses TRBV6-2 or TRBV6-3 and TRBJ2-5; no clear D. V shed 2 bases and J shed 3 bases, with 7 bases lying between them. CDR1 is MNHEY and CDR2 is SVGEGT in the germline V gene. CDR3 size: 13 residues. The CDR3 here is CASSYRTEETQYF. The CDR3 region has the DNA TGTGCCAGCAGTTACCGAACAGAAGAGACCCAGTACTTC.

The chain is built from TRBV28 and TRBJ1-1; TRBD1 matches 7 bases. CDR1 and CDR2 from the germline V gene are MDHEN and SYDVKM. The ends lost 5 bases at V and 1 base at J; junction bases unmatched: 7. This CDR3 region has 15 residues. The CDR3 coding sequence is TGTGCCAGCAGTAGACCAGGGGGTCCGAACACTGAAGCTTTCTTT. Amino acid sequence: CASSRPGGPNTEAFF. Variable domain in full (rest from reference TRBV28 and TRBJ1-1): DVKVTQSSRYLVKRTGEKVFLECVQDMDHENMFWYRQDPGLGLRLIYFSYDVKMKEKGDIPEGYSVSREKKERFSLILESASTNQTSMYLCASSRPGGPNTEAFFGQGTRLTVV.

This clone was counted a few times. The chain combines TRBV28 with TRBJ2-7, with D perhaps matching TRBD2 (5 bases). Deletions cut 5 bases from V and 0 bases from J, with 17 bases between. Germline loops: CDR1 MDHEN, CDR2 SYDVKM. The CDR3 loop spans 16 amino acids. The chain's CDR3 is CASSPAGGTTSYEQYF. As DNA, the CDR3 is TGTGCCAGCAGTCCCGCCGGAGGTACCACCTCCTACGAGCAGTACTTC.

In this sample, this clone turned up a few times. Written as DNA, the CDR3 is TGTGCCAGCAGTGAAGCGAGAGGAAACTCCTATAATTCACCCCTCCACTTT. Translated, it gives CASSEARGNSYNSPLHF. The chain carries TRBV6-1 and TRBJ1-6; D ambiguous. Germline values: CDR1 MNHNS, CDR2 SASEGT. Deletions cut 0 bases from V and 0 bases from J, with 9 bases between. The CDR3 is 17 residues long.

The genes are TRBV6-2 or TRBV6-3 and TRBJ2-7; D gene unclear. Trimming shortened V by 6 bases and J by 2 bases, and 23 bases separated the two germline ends. Germline V CDR1 and CDR2: MNHEY, SVGEGT. The CDR3 is 17 residues long. The DNA of the CDR3 is TGTGCCAGCAGCTCATACTCCACAGAGGTACCTACCTACGAGCAGTACTTC. Translated, it gives CASSSYSTEVPTYEQYF.